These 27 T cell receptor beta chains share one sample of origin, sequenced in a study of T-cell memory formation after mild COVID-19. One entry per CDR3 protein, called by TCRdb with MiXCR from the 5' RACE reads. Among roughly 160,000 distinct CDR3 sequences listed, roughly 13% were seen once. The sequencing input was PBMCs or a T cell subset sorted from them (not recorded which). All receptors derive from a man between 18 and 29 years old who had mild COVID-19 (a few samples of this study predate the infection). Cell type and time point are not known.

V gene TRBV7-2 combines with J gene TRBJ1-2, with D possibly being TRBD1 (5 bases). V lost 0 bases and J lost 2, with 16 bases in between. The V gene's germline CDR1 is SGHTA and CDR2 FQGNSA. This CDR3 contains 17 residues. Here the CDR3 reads CASSLASAGSTNYGYTF. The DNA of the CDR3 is TGTGCCAGCAGCTTAGCATCGGCAGGGTCTACAAACTATGGCTACACCTTC.

The CDR3 is CAISAGLAGETQYF. CDR3 DNA: TGTGCCATCAGTGCGGGACTAGCGGGGGAGACCCAGTACTTC. The chain has TRBV10-3 and TRBJ2-5; TRBD2 matches at 13 bases. V shed 4 bases and J 5 bases; nucleotides not matched to a gene: 1. Germline CDR1 and CDR2: ENHRY and SYGVKD. The length of the CDR3 is 14 residues.

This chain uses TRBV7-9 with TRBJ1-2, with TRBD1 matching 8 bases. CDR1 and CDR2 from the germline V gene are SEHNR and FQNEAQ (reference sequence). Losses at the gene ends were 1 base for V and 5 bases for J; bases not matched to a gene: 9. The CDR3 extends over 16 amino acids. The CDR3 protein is CASSLGGGTGLYGYTF. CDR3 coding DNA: TGTGCCAGCAGCTTAGGTGGCGGGACAGGATTATATGGCTACACCTTC.

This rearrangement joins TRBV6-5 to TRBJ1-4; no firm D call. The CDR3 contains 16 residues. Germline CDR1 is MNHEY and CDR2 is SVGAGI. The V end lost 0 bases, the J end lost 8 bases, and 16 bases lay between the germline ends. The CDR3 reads CASSYSKAAPGEKLFF. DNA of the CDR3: TGTGCCAGCAGTTACTCGAAGGCAGCCCCTGGGGAAAAACTGTTTTTT.

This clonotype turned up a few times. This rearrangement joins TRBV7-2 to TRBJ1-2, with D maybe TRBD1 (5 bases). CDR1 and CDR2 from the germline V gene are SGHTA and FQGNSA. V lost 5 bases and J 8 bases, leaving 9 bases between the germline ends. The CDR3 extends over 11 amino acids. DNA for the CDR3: TGTGCCAGCAGCCCAGGGCGGGGCTACACCTTC. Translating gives CASSPGRGYTF.

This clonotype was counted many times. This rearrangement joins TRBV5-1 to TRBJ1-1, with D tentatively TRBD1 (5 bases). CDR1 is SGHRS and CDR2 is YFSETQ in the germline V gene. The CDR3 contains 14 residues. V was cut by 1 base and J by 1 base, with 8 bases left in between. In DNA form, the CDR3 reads TGCGCCAGCAGCTTGTATGGGGGGAACACTGAAGCTTTCTTT. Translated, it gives CASSLYGGNTEAFF.

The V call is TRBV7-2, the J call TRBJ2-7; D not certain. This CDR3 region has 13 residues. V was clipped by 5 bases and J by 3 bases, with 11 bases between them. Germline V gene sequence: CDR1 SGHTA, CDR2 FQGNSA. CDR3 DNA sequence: TGTGCCAGCAGCCCGGACGGGTTCTACGAGCAGTACGTC. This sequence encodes CASSPDGFYEQYV.

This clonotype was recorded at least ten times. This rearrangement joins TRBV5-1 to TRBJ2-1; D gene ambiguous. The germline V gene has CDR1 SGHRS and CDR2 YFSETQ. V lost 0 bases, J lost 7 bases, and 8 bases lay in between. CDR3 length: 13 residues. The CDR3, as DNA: TGCGCCAGCAGCTTGGAGCTCCCTAATGAGCAGTTCTTC. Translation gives CASSLELPNEQFF. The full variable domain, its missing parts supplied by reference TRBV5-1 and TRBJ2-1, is KAGVTQTPRYLIKTRGQQVTLSCSPISGHRSVSWYQQTPGQGLQFLFEYFSETQRNKGNFPGRFSGRQFSNSRSEMNVSTLELGDSALYLCASSLELPNEQFFGPGTRLTVL.

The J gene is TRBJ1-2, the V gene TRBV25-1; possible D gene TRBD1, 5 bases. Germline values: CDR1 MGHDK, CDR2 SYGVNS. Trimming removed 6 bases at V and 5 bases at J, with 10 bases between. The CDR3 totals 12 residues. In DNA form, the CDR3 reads TGTGCCAGCAGGTCCCAGGGTTATGGCTACACCTTC. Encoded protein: CASRSQGYGYTF.

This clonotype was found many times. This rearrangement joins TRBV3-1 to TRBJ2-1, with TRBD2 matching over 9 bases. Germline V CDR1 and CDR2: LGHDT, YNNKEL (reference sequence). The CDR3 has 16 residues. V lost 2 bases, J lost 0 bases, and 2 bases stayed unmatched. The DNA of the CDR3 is TGTGCCAGCAGCCAACTAGCGGGGTCCTCCTACAATGAGCAGTTCTTC. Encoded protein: CASSQLAGSSYNEQFF.

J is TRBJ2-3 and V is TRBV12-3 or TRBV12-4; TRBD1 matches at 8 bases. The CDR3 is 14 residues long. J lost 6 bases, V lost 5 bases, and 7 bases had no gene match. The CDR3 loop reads CASSPRQGRDTQYF. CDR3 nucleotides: TGTGCCAGCAGTCCCAGACAGGGGAGGGATACGCAGTATTTT.

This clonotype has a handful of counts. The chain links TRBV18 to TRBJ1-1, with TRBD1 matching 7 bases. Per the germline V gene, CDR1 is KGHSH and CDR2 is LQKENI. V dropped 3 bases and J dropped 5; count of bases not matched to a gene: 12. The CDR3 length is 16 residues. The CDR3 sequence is CASSPPGGQKRTEAFF. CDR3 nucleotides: TGTGCCAGCTCACCTCCAGGGGGGCAGAAGAGAACTGAAGCTTTCTTT.

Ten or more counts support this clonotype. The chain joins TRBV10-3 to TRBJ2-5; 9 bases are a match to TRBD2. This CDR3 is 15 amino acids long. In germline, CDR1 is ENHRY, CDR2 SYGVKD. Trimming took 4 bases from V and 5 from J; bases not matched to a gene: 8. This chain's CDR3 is CAISGQRGAGETQYF. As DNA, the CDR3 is TGTGCCATCAGTGGTCAGCGGGGGGCCGGGGAGACCCAGTACTTC.

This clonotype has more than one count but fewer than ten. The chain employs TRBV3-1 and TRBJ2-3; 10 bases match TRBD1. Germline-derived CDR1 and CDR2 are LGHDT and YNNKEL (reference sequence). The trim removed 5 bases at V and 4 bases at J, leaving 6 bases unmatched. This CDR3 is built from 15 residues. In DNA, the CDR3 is TGTGCCAGCAGCGGACGGACAGGGGGGTCAGATACGCAGTATTTT. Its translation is CASSGRTGGSDTQYF.

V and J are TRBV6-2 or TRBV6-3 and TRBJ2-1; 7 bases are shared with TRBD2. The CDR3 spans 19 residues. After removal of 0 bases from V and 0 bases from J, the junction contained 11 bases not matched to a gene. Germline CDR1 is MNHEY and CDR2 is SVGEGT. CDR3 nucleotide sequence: TGTGCCAGCAGTTACTCCGGGCCTAGCGGACCGAGCTCCTACAATGAGCAGTTCTTC. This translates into CASSYSGPSGPSSYNEQFF.

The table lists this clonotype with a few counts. The CDR3 spells CASSYMGGYGNTIYF. CDR3 bases: TGTGCCAGCAGTTACATGGGGGGCTATGGAAACACCATATATTTT. This chain uses TRBV6-5 with TRBJ1-3; perhaps TRBD1 as D (6 bases). CDR1 and CDR2 (germline): MNHEY, SVGAGI. The V end was cut by 2 bases, the J end by 3 bases, with 11 bases between. The CDR3 sequence is 15 residues long.

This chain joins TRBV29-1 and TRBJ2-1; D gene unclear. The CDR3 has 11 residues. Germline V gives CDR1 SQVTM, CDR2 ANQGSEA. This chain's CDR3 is CTLEAYNEQFF. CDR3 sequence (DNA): TGCACCCTAGAAGCCTACAATGAGCAGTTCTTC.

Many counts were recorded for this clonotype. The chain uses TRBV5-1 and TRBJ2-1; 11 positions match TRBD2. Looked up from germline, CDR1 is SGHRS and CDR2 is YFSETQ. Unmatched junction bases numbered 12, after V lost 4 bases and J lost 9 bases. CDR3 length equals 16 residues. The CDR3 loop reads CASSADSGGAGSEQFF. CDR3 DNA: TGCGCCAGCAGCGCGGATAGCGGGGGGGCCGGTTCTGAGCAGTTCTTC.

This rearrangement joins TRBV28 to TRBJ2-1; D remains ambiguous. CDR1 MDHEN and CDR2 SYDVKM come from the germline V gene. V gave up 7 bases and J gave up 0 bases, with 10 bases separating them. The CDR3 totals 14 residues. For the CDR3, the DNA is TGTGCCAGCAACGGCGGTTACTCCTACAATGAGCAGTTCTTC. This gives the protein CASNGGYSYNEQFF.

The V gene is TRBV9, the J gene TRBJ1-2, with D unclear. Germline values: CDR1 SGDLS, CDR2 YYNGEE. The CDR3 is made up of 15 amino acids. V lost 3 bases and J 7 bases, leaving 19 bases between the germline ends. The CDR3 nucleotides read TGTGCCAGCAGCGGGGCCGACCCCGGCGTGGTTGGCTACACCTTC. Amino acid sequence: CASSGADPGVVGYTF.

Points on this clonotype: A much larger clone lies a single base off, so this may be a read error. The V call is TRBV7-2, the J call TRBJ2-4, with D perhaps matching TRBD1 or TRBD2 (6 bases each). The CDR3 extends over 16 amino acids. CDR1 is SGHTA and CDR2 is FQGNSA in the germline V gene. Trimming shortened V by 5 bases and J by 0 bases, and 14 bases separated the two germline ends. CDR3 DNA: TGTGCCAGCAGCACTATCGGGGGCCTAGCCAAAAACATTCAGTACTTC. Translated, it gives CASSTIGGLAKNIQYF.

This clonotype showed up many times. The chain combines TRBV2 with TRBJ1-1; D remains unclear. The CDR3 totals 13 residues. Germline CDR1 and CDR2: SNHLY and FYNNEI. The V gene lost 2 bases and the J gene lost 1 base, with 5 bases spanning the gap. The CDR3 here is CASSEFTNTEAFF. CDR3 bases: TGTGCCAGCAGTGAATTCACGAACACTGAAGCTTTCTTT.

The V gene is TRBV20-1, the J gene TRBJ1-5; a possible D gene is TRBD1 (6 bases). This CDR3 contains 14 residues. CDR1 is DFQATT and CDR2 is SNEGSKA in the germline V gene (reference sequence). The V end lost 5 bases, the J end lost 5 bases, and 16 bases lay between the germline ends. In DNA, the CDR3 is TGCAGTGCTCCCACAGGGCCTTTGGATCAGCCCCAGCATTTT. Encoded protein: CSAPTGPLDQPQHF.

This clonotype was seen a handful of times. CDR3 bases: TGTGCCAGCAGCTTGGCCCTCGGGCCCTACGAGCAGTACTTC. It yields the protein CASSLALGPYEQYF. V is TRBV7-2 and J is TRBJ2-7, with D unresolved. The CDR3 consists of 14 residues. Trimming stripped 3 bases from V and 2 bases from J, with 11 bases between. Germline loops: CDR1 SGHTA, CDR2 FQGNSA.

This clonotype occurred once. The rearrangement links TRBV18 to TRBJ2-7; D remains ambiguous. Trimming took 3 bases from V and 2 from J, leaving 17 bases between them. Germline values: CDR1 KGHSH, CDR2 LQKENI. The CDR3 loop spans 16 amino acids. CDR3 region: CASSPRSYMGTYEQYF. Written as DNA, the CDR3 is TGTGCCAGCTCACCCAGGTCATACATGGGGACCTACGAGCAGTACTTC.

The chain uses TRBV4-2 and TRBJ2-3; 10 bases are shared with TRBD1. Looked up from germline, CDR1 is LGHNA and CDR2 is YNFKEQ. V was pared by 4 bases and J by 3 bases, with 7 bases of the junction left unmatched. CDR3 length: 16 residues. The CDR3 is CASSPRDRGGTDTQYF. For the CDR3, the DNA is TGTGCCAGCAGCCCAAGGGACAGGGGAGGAACAGATACGCAGTATTTT.

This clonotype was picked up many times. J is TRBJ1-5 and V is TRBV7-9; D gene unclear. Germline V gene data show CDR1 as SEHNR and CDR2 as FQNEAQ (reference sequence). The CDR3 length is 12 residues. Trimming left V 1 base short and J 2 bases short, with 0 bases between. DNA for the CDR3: TGTGCCAGCAGCTTAGGCAATCAGCCCCAGCATTTT. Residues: CASSLGNQPQHF.